The 14 T cell receptor beta chains below all came from one sample that was sequenced in a study of tumour-infiltrating T cells in Burkitt lymphoma (dated by TCRdb to the early 2020s). Library preparation used the immunoSEQ multiplex PCR assay. Imported from immuneACCESS, the table was reduced by TCRdb to in-frame sequences with V and J called. These copies leave out some clones; in studies compared against another copy, an unresolved V gene accounts for under half, and the cause of the remainder is not known. This sample is represented by more than 40,000 clones; roughly 30% of them were singletons. The ten biggest clones cover roughly 2.6% of the sample. Sequencing input: tumor tissue. The receptors come from a human donor with Burkitt lymphoma.

This clone was seen a single time. V and J are TRBV12-5 and TRBJ2-5; D is unresolved. V was pared by 7 bases and J by 5 bases, with 17 bases between. CDR1 and CDR2 (germline): LGHNT, FRNRAP. The CDR3 extends over 14 amino acids. For the CDR3, the DNA is TGTGCTAGTGCCCCGAATATGGTCGGGGAGACCCAGTACTTC. This translates into CASAPNMVGETQYF. Full variable domain (missing parts from reference TRBV12-5 and TRBJ2-5): DARVTQTPRHKVTEMGQEVTMRCQPILGHNTVFWYRQTMMQGLELLAYFRNRAPLDDSGMPKDRFSAEMPDATLATLKIQPSEPRDSAVYFCASAPNMVGETQYFGPGTRLLVL.

The chain links TRBV5-6 to TRBJ1-2; D unclear. This CDR3 has 15 residues. V was clipped by 4 bases and J by 13 bases, with 26 bases between them. CDR1 is SGHDT and CDR2 is YYEEEE in the germline V gene. CDR3 loop: CASSPRPAAWDGFTF. For the CDR3, the DNA is TGTGCCAGCAGCCCAAGGCCGGCAGCCTGGGATGGGTTCACCTTC.

The CDR3 DNA reads TGTGCCAGCAGCTCCCGCAATGGGGGACAGTCATTAGGGAGATACGAGCAGTACTTC. It yields the protein CASSSRNGGQSLGRYEQYF. The rearrangement uses TRBV11-3 and TRBJ2-7; 7 nucleotides agree with TRBD1. The V gene's germline CDR1 is SGHNT and CDR2 YENEEA. The V segment lost 4 bases and the J segment 4 bases; nucleotides outside the gene matches: 22. The length of the CDR3 is 19 residues.

This clone was picked up a small number of times. The chain couples TRBV7-2 to TRBJ2-7; 8 bases match TRBD1. CDR1 and CDR2 from the germline V gene are SGHTA and FQGNSA. This CDR3 is built from 13 residues. The V gene end was trimmed by 5 bases and the J gene end by 5 bases; junction bases not matched to a gene: 5. DNA of the CDR3: TGTGCCAGCAGCCGACAGGGGCGGCACGAGCAGTACTTC. This encodes CASSRQGRHEQYF.

The chain carries TRBV19 and TRBJ1-2; 8 positions match TRBD1. The CDR3 runs 15 residues. Losses at the gene ends were 4 bases for V and 6 bases for J; bases not matched to a gene: 10. Germline CDR1 LNHDA, CDR2 SQIVND (reference sequence). The CDR3 bases are TGTGCCAGTAGTAACCGCCTTACAGGGGGGAATGGCTACACCTTC. It encodes CASSNRLTGGNGYTF.

The chain couples TRBV11-3 to TRBJ2-5, with TRBD2 matching over 9 bases. Germline CDR1 SGHNT, CDR2 YENEEA. J lost 4 bases, V lost 5 bases, and 5 bases had no gene match. This CDR3 comprises 14 residues. CDR3 nucleotide sequence: TGTGCCAGCAGCCCGGGACTAGCATCAGAGACCCAGTACTTC. It yields the protein CASSPGLASETQYF.

The chain joins TRBV9 to TRBJ2-5, with D unresolved. Germline assignment: CDR1 SGDLS and CDR2 YYNGEE. The CDR3 consists of 13 residues. V was clipped by 1 base and J by 5 bases, with 9 bases between them. In DNA, the CDR3 is TGTGCCAGCAGCGTAAGACCCGCCGAGACCCAGTACTTC. As protein: CASSVRPAETQYF.

This chain uses TRBV6-5 with TRBJ1-6, with a weak D call TRBD1 (5 bases). The V end lost 11 bases, the J end lost 7 bases, and 18 bases lay between the germline ends. In germline, CDR1 is MNHEY, CDR2 SVGAGI. The CDR3 consists of 14 residues. This CDR3 is CASRKEGLNSPLHF. CDR3 bases: TGTGCCTCACGGAAGGAGGGACTCAATTCACCCCTCCACTTT.

There are a few counts of this clone. The rearrangement joins TRBV18 to TRBJ2-5; 8 bases agree with TRBD1. Unmatched junction bases numbered 14, after V lost 6 bases and J lost 2 bases. This CDR3 is 17 amino acids long. Germline V gene sequence: CDR1 KGHSH, CDR2 LQKENI. CDR3: CASSRSMAGGDQETQYF. CDR3 in DNA: TGTGCCAGCTCGCGTTCAATGGCAGGGGGCGATCAAGAGACCCAGTACTTC.

The V and J genes are TRBV2 and TRBJ2-5; 8 bases line up with TRBD1. The CDR3 runs to 14 residues. Germline V gives CDR1 SNHLY, CDR2 FYNNEI. Trimming took 6 bases from V and 3 from J; bases not matched to a gene: 6. The CDR3 DNA sequence: TGTGCCAGCAGCTCCGGGACAGGAGAAGAGACCCAGTACTTC. It yields the protein CASSSGTGEETQYF.

The rearrangement links TRBV4-2 to TRBJ2-3; no clear D. This CDR3 region has 13 residues. Trimming shortened V by 1 base and J by 3 bases, and 5 bases separated the two germline ends. The germline V gene encodes CDR1 LGHNA and CDR2 YNFKEQ. CDR3 amino acids: CASSQASTDTQYF. For the CDR3, the DNA is TGTGCCAGCAGCCAAGCCTCAACAGATACGCAGTATTTT.

This chain connects TRBV19 to TRBJ1-1; D perhaps matches TRBD1 (5 bases). In germline, CDR1 is LNHDA, CDR2 SQIVND (reference sequence). This CDR3 has 14 residues. Trimming cost V 4 bases and J 10 bases, with 19 bases left between them. DNA of the CDR3: TGTGCCAGTAGTAATCCCCCAGGGTTTAATGGAGCTTTCTTT. Protein product: CASSNPPGFNGAFF.

The chain links TRBV2 to TRBJ2-7, with 8 bases fitting TRBD1. J gave up 4 bases and V 10 bases, and 9 bases lay outside the gene matches. Germline V gene sequence: CDR1 SNHLY, CDR2 FYNNEI. This CDR3 is 13 amino acids long. CDR3 sequence reads: CANRGENSYEQYF. The CDR3 nucleotides are TGTGCCAACAGGGGGGAAAATTCGTACGAGCAGTACTTC. The whole variable domain, filled in from reference TRBV2 and TRBJ2-7, reads EPEVTQTPSHQVTQMGQEVILRCVPISNHLYFYWYRQILGQKVEFLVSFYNNEISEKSEIFDDQFSVERPDGSNFTLKIRSTKLEDSAMYFCANRGENSYEQYFGPGTRLTVT.

The rearrangement joins TRBV11-2 to TRBJ2-3; 7 bases map to TRBD1. Looked up from germline, CDR1 is SGHAT and CDR2 is FQNNGV. The CDR3 spans 16 residues. Trimming removed 1 base from V and 5 bases from J; junction bases left unmatched: 9. DNA for the CDR3: TGTGCCAGCAGCTTAGTTGTGGGTCAGGGGGAAGATACGCAGTATTTT. Protein product: CASSLVVGQGEDTQYF.